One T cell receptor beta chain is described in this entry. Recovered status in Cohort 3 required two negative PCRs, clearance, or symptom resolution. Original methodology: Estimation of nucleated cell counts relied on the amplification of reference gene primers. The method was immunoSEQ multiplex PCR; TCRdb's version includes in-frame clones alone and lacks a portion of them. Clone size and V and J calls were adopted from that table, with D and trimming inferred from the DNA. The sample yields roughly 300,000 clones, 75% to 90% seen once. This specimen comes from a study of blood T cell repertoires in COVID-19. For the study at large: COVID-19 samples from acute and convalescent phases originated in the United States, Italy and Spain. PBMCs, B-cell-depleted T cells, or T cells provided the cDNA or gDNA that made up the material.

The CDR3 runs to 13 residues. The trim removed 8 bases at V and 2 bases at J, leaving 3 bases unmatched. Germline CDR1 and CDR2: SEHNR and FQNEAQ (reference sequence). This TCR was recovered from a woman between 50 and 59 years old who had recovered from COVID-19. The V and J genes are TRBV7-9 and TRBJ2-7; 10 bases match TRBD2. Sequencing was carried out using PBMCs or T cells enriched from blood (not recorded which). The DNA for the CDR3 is TGTGCCAGCGCTAGCGGGGGTCCCTACGAGCAGTACTTC. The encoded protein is CASASGGPYEQYF.